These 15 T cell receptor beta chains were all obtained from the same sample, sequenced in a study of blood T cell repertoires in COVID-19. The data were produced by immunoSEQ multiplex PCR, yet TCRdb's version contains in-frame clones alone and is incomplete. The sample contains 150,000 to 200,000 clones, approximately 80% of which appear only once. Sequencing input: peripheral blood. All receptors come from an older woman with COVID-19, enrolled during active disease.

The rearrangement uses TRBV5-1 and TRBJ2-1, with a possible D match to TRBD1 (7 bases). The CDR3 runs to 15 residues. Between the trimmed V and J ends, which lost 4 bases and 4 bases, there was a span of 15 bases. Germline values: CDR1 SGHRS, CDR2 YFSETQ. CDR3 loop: CASSLRDSLYNEQFF. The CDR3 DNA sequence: TGCGCCAGCAGCCTGCGGGACAGCCTTTACAATGAGCAGTTCTTC.

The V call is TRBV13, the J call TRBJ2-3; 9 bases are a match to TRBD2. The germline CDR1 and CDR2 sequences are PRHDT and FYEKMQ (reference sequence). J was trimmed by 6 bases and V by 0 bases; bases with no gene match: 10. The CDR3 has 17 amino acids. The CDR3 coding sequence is TGTGCCAGCAGCTTAGGGCATCGCGGGGGGGTCTCGGATACGCAGTATTTT. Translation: CASSLGHRGGVSDTQYF.

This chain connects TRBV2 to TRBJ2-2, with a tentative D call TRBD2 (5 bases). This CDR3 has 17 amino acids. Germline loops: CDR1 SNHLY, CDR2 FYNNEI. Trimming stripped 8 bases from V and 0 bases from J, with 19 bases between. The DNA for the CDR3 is TGTGCCAGCTGGGGTGACATGGGAGCGGCGAACACCGGGGAGCTGTTTTTT. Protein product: CASWGDMGAANTGELFF.

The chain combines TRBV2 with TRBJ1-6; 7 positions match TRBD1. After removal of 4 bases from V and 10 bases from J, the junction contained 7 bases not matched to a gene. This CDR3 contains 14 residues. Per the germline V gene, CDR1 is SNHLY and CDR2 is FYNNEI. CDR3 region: CASSVETGLSPLHF. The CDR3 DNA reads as TGTGCCAGCAGTGTGGAGACAGGGTTGTCACCCCTCCACTTT.

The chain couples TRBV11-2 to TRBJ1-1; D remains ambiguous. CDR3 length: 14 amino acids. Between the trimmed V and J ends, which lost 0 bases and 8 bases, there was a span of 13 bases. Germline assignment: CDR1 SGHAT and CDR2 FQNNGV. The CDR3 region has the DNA TGTGCCAGCAGCTTAGATTTGCCGACTCCCGAAGCTTTCTTT. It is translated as CASSLDLPTPEAFF.

CDR3 sequence (DNA): TGTGCCAGCAGTCCGGACAGGGCATCGTACTCTGGAAACACCATATATTTT. Translated, it gives CASSPDRASYSGNTIYF. V and J are TRBV6-4 and TRBJ1-3; TRBD1 matches at 8 bases. CDR1 is MRHNA and CDR2 is SNTAGT in the germline V gene. V was pared by 5 bases and J by 0 bases, with 9 bases of the junction left unmatched. CDR3 length equals 17 residues.

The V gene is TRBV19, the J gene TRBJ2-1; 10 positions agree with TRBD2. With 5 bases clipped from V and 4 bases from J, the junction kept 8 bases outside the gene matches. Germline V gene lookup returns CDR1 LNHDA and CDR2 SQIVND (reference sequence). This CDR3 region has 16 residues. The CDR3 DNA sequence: TGTGCCAGTAGTGTCTTTAGCGGGGGGTCTTACAATGAGCAGTTCTTC. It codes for CASSVFSGGSYNEQFF.

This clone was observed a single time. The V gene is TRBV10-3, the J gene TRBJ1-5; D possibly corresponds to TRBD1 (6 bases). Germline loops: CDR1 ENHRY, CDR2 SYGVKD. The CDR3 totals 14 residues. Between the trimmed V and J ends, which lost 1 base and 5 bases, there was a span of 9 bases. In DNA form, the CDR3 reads TGTGCCATCAGTGAGTTGGCAGGGGATCAGCCCCAGCATTTT. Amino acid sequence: CAISELAGDQPQHF.

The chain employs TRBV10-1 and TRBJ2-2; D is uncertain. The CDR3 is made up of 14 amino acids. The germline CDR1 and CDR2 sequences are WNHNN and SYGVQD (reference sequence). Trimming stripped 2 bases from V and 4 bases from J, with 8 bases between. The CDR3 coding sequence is TGCGCCAGCAGTGAGGGGCAGGCCACCGGGGAGCTGTTTTTT. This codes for CASSEGQATGELFF.

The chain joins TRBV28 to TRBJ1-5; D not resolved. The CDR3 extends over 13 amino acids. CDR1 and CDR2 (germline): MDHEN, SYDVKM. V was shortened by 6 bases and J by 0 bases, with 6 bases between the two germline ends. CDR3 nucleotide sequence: TGTGCCAGCAGCGACTATAGCAATCAGCCCCAGCATTTT. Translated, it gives CASSDYSNQPQHF. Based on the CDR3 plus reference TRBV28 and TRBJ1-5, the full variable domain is DVKVTQSSRYLVKRTGEKVFLECVQDMDHENMFWYRQDPGLGLRLIYFSYDVKMKEKGDIPEGYSVSREKKERFSLILESASTNQTSMYLCASSDYSNQPQHFGDGTRLSIL.

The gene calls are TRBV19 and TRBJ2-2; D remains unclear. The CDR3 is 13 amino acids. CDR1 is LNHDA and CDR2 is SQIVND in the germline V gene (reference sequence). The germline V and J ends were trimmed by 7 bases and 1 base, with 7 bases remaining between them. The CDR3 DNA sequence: TGTGCCAGTAAAACGGTGAACACCGGGGAGCTGTTTTTT. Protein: CASKTVNTGELFF.

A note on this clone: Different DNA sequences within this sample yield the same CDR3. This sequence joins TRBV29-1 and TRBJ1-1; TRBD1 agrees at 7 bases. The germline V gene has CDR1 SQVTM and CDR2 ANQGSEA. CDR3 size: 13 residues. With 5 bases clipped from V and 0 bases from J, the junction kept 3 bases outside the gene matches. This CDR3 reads CSVRQGMNTEAFF. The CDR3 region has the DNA TGCAGCGTTAGACAGGGTATGAACACTGAAGCTTTCTTT.

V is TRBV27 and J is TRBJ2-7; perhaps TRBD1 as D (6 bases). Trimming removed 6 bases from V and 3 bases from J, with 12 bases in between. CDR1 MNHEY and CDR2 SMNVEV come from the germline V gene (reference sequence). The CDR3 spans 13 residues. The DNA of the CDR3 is TGTGCCAGCAGCCAGGGGCCAGACTACGAGCAGTACTTC. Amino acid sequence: CASSQGPDYEQYF.

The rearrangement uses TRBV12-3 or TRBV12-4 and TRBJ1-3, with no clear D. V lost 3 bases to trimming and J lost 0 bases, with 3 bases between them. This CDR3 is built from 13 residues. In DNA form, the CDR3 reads TGTGCCAGCAGTTTCCTCTCTGGAAACACCATATATTTT. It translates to CASSFLSGNTIYF.

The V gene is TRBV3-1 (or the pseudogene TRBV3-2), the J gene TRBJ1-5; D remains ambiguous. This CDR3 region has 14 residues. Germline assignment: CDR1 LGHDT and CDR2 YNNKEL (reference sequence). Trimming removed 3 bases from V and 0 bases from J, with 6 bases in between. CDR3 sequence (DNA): TGTGCCAGCAGCCACCAGAATAGCAATCAGCCCCAGCATTTT. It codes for CASSHQNSNQPQHF.